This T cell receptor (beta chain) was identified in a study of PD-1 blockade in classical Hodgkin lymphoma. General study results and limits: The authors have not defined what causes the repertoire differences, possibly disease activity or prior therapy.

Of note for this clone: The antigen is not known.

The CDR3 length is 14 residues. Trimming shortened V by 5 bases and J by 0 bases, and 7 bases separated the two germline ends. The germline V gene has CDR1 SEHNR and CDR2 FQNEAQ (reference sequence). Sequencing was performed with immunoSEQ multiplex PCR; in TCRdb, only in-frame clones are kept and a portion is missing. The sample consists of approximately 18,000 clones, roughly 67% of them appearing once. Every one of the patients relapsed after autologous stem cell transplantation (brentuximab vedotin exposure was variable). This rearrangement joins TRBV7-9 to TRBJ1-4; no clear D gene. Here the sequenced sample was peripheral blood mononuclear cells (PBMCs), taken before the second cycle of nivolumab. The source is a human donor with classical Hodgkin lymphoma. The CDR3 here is CASSLSSTNEKLFF. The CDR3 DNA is TGTGCCAGCAGCCTAAGCTCAACTAATGAAAAACTGTTTTTT.